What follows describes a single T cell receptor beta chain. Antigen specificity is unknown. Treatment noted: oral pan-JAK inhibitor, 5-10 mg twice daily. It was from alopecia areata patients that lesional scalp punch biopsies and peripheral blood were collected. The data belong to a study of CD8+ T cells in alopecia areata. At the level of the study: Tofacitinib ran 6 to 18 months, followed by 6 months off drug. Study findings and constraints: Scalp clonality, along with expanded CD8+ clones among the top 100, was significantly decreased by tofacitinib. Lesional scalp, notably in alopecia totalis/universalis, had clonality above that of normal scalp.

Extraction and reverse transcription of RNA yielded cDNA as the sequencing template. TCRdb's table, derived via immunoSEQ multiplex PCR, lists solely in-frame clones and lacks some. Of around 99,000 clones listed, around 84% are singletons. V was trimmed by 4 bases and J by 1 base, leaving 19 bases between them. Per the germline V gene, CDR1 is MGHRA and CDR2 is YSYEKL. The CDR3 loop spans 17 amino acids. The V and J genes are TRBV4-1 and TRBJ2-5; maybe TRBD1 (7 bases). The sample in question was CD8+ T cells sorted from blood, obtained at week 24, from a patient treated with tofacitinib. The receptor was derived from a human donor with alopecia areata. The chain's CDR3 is CASSPRWPGDSQETQYF. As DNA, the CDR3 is TGCGCCAGCAGCCCTCGATGGCCGGGGGACAGCCAAGAGACCCAGTACTTC.